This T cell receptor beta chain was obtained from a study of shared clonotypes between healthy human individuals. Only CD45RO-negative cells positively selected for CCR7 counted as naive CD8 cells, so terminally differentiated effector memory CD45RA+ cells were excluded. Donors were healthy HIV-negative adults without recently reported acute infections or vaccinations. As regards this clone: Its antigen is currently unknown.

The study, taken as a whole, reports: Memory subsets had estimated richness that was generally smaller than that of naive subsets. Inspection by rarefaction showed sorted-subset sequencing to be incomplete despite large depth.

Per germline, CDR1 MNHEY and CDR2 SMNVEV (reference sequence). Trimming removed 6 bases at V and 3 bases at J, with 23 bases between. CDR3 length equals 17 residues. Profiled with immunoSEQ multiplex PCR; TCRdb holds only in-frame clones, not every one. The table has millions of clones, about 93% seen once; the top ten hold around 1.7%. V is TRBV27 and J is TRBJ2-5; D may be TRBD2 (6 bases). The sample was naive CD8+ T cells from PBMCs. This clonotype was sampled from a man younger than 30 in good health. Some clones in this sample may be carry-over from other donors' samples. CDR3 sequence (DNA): TGTGCCAGCAGCCGATTACGACTCCCCTCGGGGGAAGAGACCCAGTACTTC. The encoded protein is CASSRLRLPSGEETQYF.